The next 17 T cell receptor beta chains were all read from a single sample in a study of blood T cells in healthy people across ages. It was with a sample-barcoded 5' primer and a J-beta primer mix that a second PCR of about 7 to 12 cycles was run. Via MiXCR, TCRdb re-called the 5' RACE reads, giving one row per CDR3 protein. The sample yields 550,000 to 800,000 distinct CDR3 sequences, about 34% seen once. Sequencing was done on a sample of blood. The receptors were sampled from a woman of 80 years or more in good health.

For this clonotype: Given a much more abundant clone one base away, this may be a read error. The CDR3 region has the DNA TGTGCCAGCAGTGGACAGGGACTCAACTATGGCTACACCTTC. It codes for CASSGQGLNYGYTF. The rearrangement links TRBV2 to TRBJ1-2, with 7 bases lining up with TRBD1. V dropped 4 bases and J dropped 2; count of bases not matched to a gene: 4. This CDR3 spans 14 amino acids. Germline V lookup: CDR1 SNHLY, CDR2 FYNNEI.

This clonotype has ten or more counts. V and J are TRBV29-1 and TRBJ1-2, with D unclear. Germline CDR1 and CDR2: SQVTM and ANQGSEA. The CDR3 covers 12 residues. V was pared by 4 bases and J by 0 bases, with 6 bases between. The CDR3 spells CSVGTANYGYTF. In DNA, the CDR3 is TGCAGCGTTGGGACGGCTAACTATGGCTACACCTTC.

The genes are TRBV24-1 and TRBJ1-2, with a weak D call TRBD1 (5 bases). The V end was cut by 7 bases, the J end by 4 bases, with 21 bases between. Germline values: CDR1 KGHDR, CDR2 SFDVKD. The CDR3 is 16 residues long. CDR3 in amino acids: CATSPGTDGWIYGYTF. In DNA, the CDR3 is TGTGCCACCAGCCCCGGGACGGATGGTTGGATCTATGGCTACACCTTC.

On this clonotype: A much larger clone differs by one base, so this may be a read error. The J gene is TRBJ2-1, the V gene TRBV4-1, with D possibly being TRBD1 (5 bases). CDR1 MGHRA and CDR2 YSYEKL come from the germline V gene. The CDR3 runs 15 residues. The CDR3 reads CTSSLQGARDNEQFF. CDR3 nucleotides: TGCACCAGCAGCCTTCAAGGGGCCAGAGATAATGAGCAGTTCTTC.

This clonotype was counted ten times or more. The chain joins TRBV29-1 to TRBJ1-2; D gene ambiguous. The V gene's germline CDR1 is SQVTM and CDR2 ANQGSEA. The CDR3 has 8 residues. The CDR3 nucleotides read TGCTCCGGCTATGGCTACACCTTC. This encodes CSGYGYTF.

The V and J genes are TRBV4-2 and TRBJ2-7, with unresolved D. Germline values: CDR1 LGHNA, CDR2 YNFKEQ. V was pared by 1 base and J by 4 bases, with 17 bases between. This CDR3 has 16 residues. For the CDR3, the DNA is TGTGCCAGCAGCCAAGCTTTGTCGGTCCAGACTTACGAGCAGTACTTC. Its protein product is CASSQALSVQTYEQYF.

CDR3 region: CASSPQAIGGSTDTQYF. The CDR3 DNA sequence: TGTGCCAGCAGCCCCCAGGCGATTGGGGGGTCGACAGATACGCAGTATTTT. The chain links TRBV4-2 to TRBJ2-3, with D perhaps TRBD2 (6 bases). The V gene's germline CDR1 is LGHNA and CDR2 YNFKEQ. The CDR3 covers 17 residues. Trimming left V 4 bases short and J 3 bases short, with 20 bases between.

This clonotype was picked up many times. CDR3 sequence reads: CATGTSGGTQETQYF. The CDR3 DNA reads as TGTGCCACCGGGACTAGCGGGGGTACACAAGAGACCCAGTACTTC. The chain combines TRBV19 with TRBJ2-5; 14 bases are a match to TRBD2. V shed 10 bases, J shed 2 bases, and the junction held 6 bases outside the gene matches. Germline lookup yields CDR1 LNHDA and CDR2 SQIVND (reference sequence). CDR3 size: 15 residues. Full variable domain (remainder filled in from reference TRBV19 and TRBJ2-5): DGGITQSPKYLFRKEGQNVTLSCEQNLNHDAMYWYRQDPGQGLRLIYYSQIVNDFQKGDIAEGYSVSREKKESFPLTVTSAQKNPTAFYLCATGTSGGTQETQYFGPGTRLLVL.

V usage is TRBV18 and J usage is TRBJ1-1; 7 bases fit TRBD1. From germline, CDR1 is KGHSH and CDR2 LQKENI. The CDR3 has 16 residues. V was pared by 4 bases and J by 1 base, with 9 bases of the junction left unmatched. The CDR3 sequence: CASSLARGLGNTEAFF. The CDR3 bases are TGTGCCAGCTCACTGGCGAGGGGGCTCGGGAACACTGAAGCTTTCTTT.

With respect to this clonotype: A much larger clone differs by one base, so this may be a read error. The chain links TRBV10-3 to TRBJ1-2; 9 nucleotides agree with TRBD1. The V and J ends lost 4 bases and 8 bases, in that order; junction bases with no gene match: 11. CDR1 is ENHRY, CDR2 SYGVKD, per germline. CDR3 length equals 15 residues. DNA for the CDR3: TGTGCCATCAGTGCTTCTTCCGGGACAGGGAAAGGCTACACCTTC. It is translated as CAISASSGTGKGYTF.

The chain uses TRBV4-2 and TRBJ1-2; weak D call: TRBD1 (5 bases). The CDR3 extends over 15 amino acids. Germline lookup yields CDR1 LGHNA and CDR2 YNFKEQ. Trimming shortened V by 2 bases and J by 2 bases, and 12 bases separated the two germline ends. CDR3 in amino acids: CASSQSGTLNYGYTF. In nucleotides, the CDR3 is TGTGCCAGCAGCCAATCCGGGACGTTGAACTATGGCTACACCTTC.

V and J are TRBV20-1 and TRBJ1-2; D uncertain. Trimming pared 2 bases from V and 0 bases from J, leaving 10 bases between. This CDR3 is 14 amino acids long. From germline, CDR1 is DFQATT and CDR2 SNEGSKA (reference sequence). Here the CDR3 DNA reads TGCAGTGCTAGAATGAGAATTACTAACTATGGCTACACCTTC. It is translated as CSARMRITNYGYTF.

Details on this clonotype: This may arise from a read error, as a much more abundant clone is one base away. CDR3 DNA sequence: TGCACCAGCAGCCAAGATCGGGGGGGCCGGTACCAAGAGACCCAGTACTTC. It is translated as CTSSQDRGGRYQETQYF. The rearrangement uses TRBV4-1 and TRBJ2-5, with 8 bases aligning to TRBD2. The CDR3 consists of 17 residues. The germline CDR1 and CDR2 sequences are MGHRA and YSYEKL.

Only a few counts were recorded for this clonotype. V usage is TRBV20-1 and J usage is TRBJ1-6; D ambiguous. Trimming shortened V by 6 bases and J by 8 bases, and 17 bases separated the two germline ends. Germline V gene data show CDR1 as DFQATT and CDR2 as SNEGSKA (reference sequence). This CDR3 contains 14 residues. The CDR3 DNA sequence: TGCAGTGCCCCCTTGAAGGTGACGGATTCACCCCTCCACTTT. It encodes CSAPLKVTDSPLHF.

This clonotype was detected ten times or more. This chain connects TRBV20-1 to TRBJ1-5; tentatively, D is TRBD1 (5 bases). In germline, CDR1 is DFQATT, CDR2 SNEGSKA (reference sequence). Trimming removed 3 bases from V and 0 bases from J, with 6 bases in between. The CDR3 is 13 amino acids. The CDR3 here is CSARGDSNQPQHF. In DNA, the CDR3 is TGCAGTGCTAGGGGGGATAGCAATCAGCCCCAGCATTTT.

In this sample, this clonotype turned up many times. The rearrangement links TRBV20-1 to TRBJ2-3; D might be TRBD1 (6 bases). The CDR3 sequence is 15 residues long. Germline loops: CDR1 DFQATT, CDR2 SNEGSKA (reference sequence). Trimming took off 6 bases at V and 2 bases at J, with 18 bases between the two ends. The CDR3 sequence is CSAGAHRADTDTQYF. The CDR3 nucleotides are TGCAGTGCGGGGGCCCACAGGGCGGACACAGATACGCAGTATTTT.

The genes are TRBV7-9 and TRBJ2-1; a weak D match, TRBD2 (5 bases). The CDR3 runs to 12 residues. V was trimmed by 8 bases and J by 8 bases, leaving 13 bases between them. Germline V gene lookup returns CDR1 SEHNR and CDR2 FQNEAQ (reference sequence). The CDR3 sequence is CASARVRDEQFF. CDR3 nucleotides: TGTGCCAGCGCGAGGGTTCGAGATGAGCAGTTCTTC.